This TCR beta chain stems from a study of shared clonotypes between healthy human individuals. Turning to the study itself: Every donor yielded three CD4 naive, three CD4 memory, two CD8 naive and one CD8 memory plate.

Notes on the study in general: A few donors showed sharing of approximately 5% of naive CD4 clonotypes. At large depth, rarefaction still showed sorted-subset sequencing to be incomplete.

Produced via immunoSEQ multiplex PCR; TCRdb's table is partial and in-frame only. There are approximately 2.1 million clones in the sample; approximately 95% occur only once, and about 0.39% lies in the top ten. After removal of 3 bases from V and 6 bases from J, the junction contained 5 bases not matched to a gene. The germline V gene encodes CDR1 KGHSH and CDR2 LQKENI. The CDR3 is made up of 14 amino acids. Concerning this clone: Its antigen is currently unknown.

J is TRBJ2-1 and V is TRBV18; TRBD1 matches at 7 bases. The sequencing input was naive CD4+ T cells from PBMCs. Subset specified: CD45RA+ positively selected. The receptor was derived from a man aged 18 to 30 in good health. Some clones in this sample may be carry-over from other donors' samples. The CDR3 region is CASSPRTGLNEQFF. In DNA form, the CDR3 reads TGTGCCAGCTCACCTCGGACAGGTCTCAATGAGCAGTTCTTC.